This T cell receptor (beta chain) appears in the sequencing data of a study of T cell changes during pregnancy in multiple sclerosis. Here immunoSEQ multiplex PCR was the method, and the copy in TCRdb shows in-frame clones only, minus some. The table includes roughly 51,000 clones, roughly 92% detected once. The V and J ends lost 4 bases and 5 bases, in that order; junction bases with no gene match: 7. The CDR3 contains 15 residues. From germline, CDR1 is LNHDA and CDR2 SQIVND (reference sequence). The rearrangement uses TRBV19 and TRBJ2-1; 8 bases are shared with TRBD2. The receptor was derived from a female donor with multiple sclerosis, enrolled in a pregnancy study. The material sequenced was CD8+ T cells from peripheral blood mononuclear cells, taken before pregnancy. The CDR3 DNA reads TGTGCCAGTAGTAGTTATCTGACTAGCGACAATGAGCAGTTCTTC. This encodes CASSSYLTSDNEQFF.